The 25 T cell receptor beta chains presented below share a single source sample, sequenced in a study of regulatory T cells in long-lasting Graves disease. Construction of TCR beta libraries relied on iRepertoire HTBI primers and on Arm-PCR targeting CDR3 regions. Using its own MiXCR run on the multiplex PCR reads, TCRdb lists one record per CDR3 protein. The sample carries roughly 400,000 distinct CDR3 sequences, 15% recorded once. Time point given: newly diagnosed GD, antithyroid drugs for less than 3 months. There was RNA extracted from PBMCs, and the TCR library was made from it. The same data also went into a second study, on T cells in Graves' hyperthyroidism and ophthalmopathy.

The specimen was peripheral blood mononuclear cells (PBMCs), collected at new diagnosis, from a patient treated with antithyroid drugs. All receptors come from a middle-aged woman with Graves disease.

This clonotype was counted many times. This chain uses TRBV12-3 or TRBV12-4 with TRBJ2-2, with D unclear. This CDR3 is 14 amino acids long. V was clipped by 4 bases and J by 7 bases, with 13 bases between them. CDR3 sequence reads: CASSSVREDGELFF. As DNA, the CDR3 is TGTGCCAGCAGTTCTGTTCGAGAAGACGGGGAGCTGTTTTTT.

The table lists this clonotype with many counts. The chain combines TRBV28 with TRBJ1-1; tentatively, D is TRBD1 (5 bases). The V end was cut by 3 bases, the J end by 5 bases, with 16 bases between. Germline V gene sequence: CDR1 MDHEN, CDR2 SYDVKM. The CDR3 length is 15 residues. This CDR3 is CASSFGKLGGTEAFF. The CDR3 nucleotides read TGTGCCAGCAGTTTCGGCAAACTCGGGGGAACTGAAGCTTTCTTT.

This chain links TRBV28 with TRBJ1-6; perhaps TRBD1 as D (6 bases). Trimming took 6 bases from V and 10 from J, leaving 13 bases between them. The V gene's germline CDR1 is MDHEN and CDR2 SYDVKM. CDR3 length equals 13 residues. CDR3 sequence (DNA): TGTGCCAGCAGGGACAGTGACCCCTCACCCCTCCACTTT. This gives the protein CASRDSDPSPLHF.

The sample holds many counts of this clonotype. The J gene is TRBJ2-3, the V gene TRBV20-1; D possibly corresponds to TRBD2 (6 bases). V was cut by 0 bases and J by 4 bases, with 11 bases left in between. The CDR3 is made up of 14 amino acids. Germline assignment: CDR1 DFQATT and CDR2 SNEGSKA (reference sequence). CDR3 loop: CSARETGVPDTQYF. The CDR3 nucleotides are TGCAGTGCTAGAGAGACGGGAGTCCCAGATACGCAGTATTTT.

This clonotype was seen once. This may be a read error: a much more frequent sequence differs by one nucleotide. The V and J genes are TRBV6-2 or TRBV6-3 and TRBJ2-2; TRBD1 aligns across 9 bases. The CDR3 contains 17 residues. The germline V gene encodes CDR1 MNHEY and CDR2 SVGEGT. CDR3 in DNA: TGTGCCAGCAGTTACGAACCCGGGACAGGGAAAACCGGGGGGCTGTTTTTT. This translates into CASSYEPGTGKTGGLFF.

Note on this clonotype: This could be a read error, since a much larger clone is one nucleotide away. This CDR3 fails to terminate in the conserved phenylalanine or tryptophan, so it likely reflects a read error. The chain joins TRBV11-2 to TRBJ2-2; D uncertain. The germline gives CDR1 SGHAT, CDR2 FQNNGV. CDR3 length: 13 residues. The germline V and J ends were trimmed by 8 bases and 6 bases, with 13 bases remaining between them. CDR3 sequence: CASVVGYAGELFV. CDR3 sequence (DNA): TGTGCCAGCGTTGTGGGATACGCCGGGGAGCTGTTTGTT.

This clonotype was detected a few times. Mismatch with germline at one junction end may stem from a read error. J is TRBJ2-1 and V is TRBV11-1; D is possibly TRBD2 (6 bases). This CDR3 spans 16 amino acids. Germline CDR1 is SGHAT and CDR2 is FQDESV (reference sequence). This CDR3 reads CASSQEARGSYNEQFF. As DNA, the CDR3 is TGCGCCAGCAGCCAAGAGGCACGGGGGTCCTACAATGAGCAGTTCTTC. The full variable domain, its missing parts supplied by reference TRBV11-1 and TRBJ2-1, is EAEVAQSPRYKITEKSQAVAFWCDPISGHATLYWYRQILGQGPELLVQFQDESVVDDSQLPKDRFSAERLKGVDSTLKIQPAELGDSAMYLCASSQEARGSYNEQFFGPGTRLTVL.

The CDR3 nucleotides are TGCAGTGCTAGAACGGGACAGGTTGGCACCGGGGAGCTGTTTTTT. Translated: CSARTGQVGTGELFF. The chain couples TRBV20-1 to TRBJ2-2; TRBD1 aligns across 8 bases. Germline V gene lookup returns CDR1 DFQATT and CDR2 SNEGSKA (reference sequence). The J segment lost 4 bases and the V segment lost 2 bases, leaving 6 bases of the junction unmatched. The CDR3 covers 15 residues.

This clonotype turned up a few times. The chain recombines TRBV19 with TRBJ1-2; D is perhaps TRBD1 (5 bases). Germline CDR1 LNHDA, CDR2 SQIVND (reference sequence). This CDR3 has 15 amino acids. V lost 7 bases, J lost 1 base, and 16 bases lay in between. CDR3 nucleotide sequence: TGTGCCAGTACCTGGGACGGGGACTTTAACTATGGCTACACCTTC. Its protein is CASTWDGDFNYGYTF.

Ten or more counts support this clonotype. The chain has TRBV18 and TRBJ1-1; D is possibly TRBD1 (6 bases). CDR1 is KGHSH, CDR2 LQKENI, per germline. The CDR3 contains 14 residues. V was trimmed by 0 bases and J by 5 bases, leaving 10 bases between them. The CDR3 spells CASSPPGAQTEAFF. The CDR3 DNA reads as TGTGCCAGCTCACCACCGGGGGCTCAGACTGAAGCTTTCTTT.

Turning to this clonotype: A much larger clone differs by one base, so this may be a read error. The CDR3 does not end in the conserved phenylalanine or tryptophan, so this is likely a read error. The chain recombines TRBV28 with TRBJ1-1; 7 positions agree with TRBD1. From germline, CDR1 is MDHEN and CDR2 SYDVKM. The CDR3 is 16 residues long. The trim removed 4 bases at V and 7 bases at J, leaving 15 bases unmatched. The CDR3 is CASSSPSGGGRGEAFL. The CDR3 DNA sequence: TGTGCCAGCAGTTCCCCCTCAGGGGGGGGCCGGGGTGAAGCTTTCCTT.

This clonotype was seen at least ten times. CDR3: CASSALAGVPSYNEQFF. The DNA of the CDR3 is TGTGCCAGCAGTGCCCTAGCGGGAGTCCCCTCCTACAATGAGCAGTTCTTC. The J gene is TRBJ2-1, the V gene TRBV28; 10 bases are a match to TRBD2. In germline, CDR1 is MDHEN, CDR2 SYDVKM. V trimming: 5 bases; J trimming: 0 bases; junction bases outside the gene matches: 7. This CDR3 comprises 17 residues.

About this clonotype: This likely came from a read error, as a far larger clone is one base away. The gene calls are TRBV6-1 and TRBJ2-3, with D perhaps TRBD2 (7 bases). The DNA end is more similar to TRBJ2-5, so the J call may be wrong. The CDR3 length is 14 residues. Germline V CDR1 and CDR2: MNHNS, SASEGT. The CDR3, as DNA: TGCGCCAACATCGGGCGTGGCCTAGGGGGGGCCCAGTACTTC. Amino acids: CANIGRGLGGAQYF.

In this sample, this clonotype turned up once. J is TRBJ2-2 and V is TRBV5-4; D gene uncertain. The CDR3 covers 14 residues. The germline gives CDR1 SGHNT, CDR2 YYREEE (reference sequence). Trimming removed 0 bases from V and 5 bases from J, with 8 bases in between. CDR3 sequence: CASSLARATGELFF. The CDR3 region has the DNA TGTGCCAGCAGCTTGGCTAGAGCGACCGGGGAGCTGTTTTTT.

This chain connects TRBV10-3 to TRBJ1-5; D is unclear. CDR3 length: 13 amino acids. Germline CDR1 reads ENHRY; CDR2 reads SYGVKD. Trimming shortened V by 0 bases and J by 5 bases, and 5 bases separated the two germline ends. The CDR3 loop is CAISESPDQPQHF. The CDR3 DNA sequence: TGTGCCATCAGTGAGTCTCCGGATCAGCCCCAGCATTTT.

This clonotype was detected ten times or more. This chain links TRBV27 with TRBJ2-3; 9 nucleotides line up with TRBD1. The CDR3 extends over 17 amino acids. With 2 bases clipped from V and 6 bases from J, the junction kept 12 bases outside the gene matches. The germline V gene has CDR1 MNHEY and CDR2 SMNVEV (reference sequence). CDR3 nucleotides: TGTGCCAGCAGTTTAAAGGCCCCGGGACAGGGAGGCGATACGCAGTATTTT. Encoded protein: CASSLKAPGQGGDTQYF.

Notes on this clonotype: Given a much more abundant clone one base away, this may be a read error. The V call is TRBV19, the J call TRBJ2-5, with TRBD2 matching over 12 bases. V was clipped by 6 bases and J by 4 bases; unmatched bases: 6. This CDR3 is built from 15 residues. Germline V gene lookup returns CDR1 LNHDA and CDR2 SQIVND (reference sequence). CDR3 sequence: CASSMTSGSTETQYF. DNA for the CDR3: TGTGCCAGTAGCATGACTAGCGGGAGTACAGAGACCCAGTACTTC. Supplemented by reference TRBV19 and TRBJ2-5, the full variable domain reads DGGITQSPKYLFRKEGQNVTLSCEQNLNHDAMYWYRQDPGQGLRLIYYSQIVNDFQKGDIAEGYSVSREKKESFPLTVTSAQKNPTAFYLCASSMTSGSTETQYFGPGTRLLVL.

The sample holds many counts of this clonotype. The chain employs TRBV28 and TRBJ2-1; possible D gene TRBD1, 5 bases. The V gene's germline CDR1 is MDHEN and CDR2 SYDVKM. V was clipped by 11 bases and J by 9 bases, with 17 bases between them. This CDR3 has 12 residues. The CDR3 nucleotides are TGTGCCGCAGGGTATGGAGTACGTGAGCAGTTCTTC. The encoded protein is CAAGYGVREQFF.

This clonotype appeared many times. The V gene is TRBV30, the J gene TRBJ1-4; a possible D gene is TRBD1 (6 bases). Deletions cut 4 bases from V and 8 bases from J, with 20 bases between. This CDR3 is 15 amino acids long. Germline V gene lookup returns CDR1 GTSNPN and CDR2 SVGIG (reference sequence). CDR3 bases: TGTGCCTGGAAAGGTGGGGGGGGCGTTCCGGAAAAACTGTTTTTT. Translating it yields CAWKGGGGVPEKLFF.

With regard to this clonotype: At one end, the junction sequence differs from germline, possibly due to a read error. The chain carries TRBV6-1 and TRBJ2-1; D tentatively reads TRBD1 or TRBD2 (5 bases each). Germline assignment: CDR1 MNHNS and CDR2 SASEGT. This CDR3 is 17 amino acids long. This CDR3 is CACSDTRKKSGGNEQFF. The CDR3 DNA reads TGTGCCTGCAGTGATACCCGCAAAAAATCTGGGGGCAATGAGCAGTTCTTC.

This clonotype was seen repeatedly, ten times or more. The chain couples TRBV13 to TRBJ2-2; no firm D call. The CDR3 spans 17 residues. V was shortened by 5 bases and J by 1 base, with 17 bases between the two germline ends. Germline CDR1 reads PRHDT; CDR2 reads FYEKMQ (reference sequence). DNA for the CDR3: TGTGCCAGCAGCCGCTATTTAAGCGACCAGAACACCGGGGAGCTGTTTTTT. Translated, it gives CASSRYLSDQNTGELFF.

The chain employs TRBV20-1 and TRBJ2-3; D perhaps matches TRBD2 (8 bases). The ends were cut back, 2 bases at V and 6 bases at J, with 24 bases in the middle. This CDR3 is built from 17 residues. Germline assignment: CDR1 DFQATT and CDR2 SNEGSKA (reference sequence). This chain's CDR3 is CSARTGGRAQGDDTQYF. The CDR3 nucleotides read TGCAGTGCTAGAACGGGAGGGAGGGCTCAGGGGGATGATACGCAGTATTTT.

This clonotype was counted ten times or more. The CDR3 coding sequence is TGTGCCAGCAGCGTAGGGTCCAGCGGGAGAGGGGAGACCCAGTACTTC. It yields the protein CASSVGSSGRGETQYF. The V gene is TRBV9, the J gene TRBJ2-5; 8 positions agree with TRBD2. V lost 0 bases and J lost 5; bases outside the gene matches: 9. The CDR3 has 16 amino acids. Germline CDR1 reads SGDLS; CDR2 reads YYNGEE. The complete variable domain, with remaining parts taken from reference TRBV9 and TRBJ2-5, reads DSGVTQTPKHLITATGQRVTLRCSPRSGDLSVYWYQQSLDQGLQFLIQYYNGEERAKGNILERFSAQQFPDLHSELNLSSLELGDSALYFCASSVGSSGRGETQYFGPGTRLLVL.

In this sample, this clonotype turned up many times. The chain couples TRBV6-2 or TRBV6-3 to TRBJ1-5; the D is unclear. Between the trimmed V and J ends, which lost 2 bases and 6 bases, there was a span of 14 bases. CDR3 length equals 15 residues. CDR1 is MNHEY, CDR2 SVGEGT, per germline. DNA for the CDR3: TGTGCCAGCAGTTACGAAGGTGGGCCGGGTCAGCCCCAGCATTTT. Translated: CASSYEGGPGQPQHF.

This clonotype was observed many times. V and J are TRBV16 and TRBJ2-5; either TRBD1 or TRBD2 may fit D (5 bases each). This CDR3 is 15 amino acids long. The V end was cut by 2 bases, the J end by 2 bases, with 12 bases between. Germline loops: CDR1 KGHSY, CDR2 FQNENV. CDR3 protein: CASSQTRGKQETQYF. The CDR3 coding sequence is TGTGCCAGCAGCCAAACCCGGGGCAAACAAGAGACCCAGTACTTC.